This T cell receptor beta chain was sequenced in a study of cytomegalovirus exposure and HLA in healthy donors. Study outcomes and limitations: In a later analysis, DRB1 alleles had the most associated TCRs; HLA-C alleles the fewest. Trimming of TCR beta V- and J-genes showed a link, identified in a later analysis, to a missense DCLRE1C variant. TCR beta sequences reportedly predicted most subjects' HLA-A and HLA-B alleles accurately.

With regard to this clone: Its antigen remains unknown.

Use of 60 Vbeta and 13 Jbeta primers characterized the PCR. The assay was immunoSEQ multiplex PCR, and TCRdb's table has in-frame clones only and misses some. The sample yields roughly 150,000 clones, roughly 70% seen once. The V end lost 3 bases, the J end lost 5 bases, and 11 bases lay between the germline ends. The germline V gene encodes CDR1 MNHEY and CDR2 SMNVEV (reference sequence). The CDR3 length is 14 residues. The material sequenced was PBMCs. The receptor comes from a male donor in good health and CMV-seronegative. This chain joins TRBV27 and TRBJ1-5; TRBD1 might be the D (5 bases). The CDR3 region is CASSFQGPDQPQHF. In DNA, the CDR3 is TGTGCCAGCAGTTTTCAGGGTCCGGATCAGCCCCAGCATTTT.